One and the same sample provided the 23 T cell receptor beta chains below, sequenced in a study of response to subunit inactivated influenza vaccine. One entry per CDR3 protein results from TCRdb running MiXCR on the RT-PCR reads. The sample lists hundreds of thousands of distinct CDR3 sequences, about 11% occurring once. These data were also reused for a study on T cells expressing NK-cell markers. That paper notes: Template switching by 5'RACE with UMIs generated the TCR beta cDNA.

The material was PBMCs from blood, obtained on the day of vaccination. These receptors were taken from a man aged 50 or older who received an inactivated influenza vaccine.

The table lists this clonotype with a few counts. The CDR3 sequence is CASSSSGGSYGYTF. The CDR3 nucleotides read TGTGCCAGCAGCTCCTCCGGGGGGAGCTATGGCTACACCTTC. This chain links TRBV7-2 with TRBJ1-2, with D maybe TRBD1 (5 bases). V was clipped by 4 bases and J by 4 bases, with 13 bases between them. The CDR3 has 14 residues. Per the germline V gene, CDR1 is SGHTA and CDR2 is FQGNSA.

V gene TRBV12-3 or TRBV12-4 combines with J gene TRBJ2-2; no clear D. CDR3 length equals 13 residues. V lost 3 bases, J lost 7 bases, and 9 bases lay in between. Written as DNA, the CDR3 is TGTGCCAGCAGTTTTAAAGGTAGCGGGGAGCTGTTTTTT. This encodes CASSFKGSGELFF.

This clonotype was detected a few times. The rearrangement links TRBV7-9 to TRBJ1-2; D is unresolved. The V and J ends lost 7 bases and 3 bases respectively, with 12 bases between them. CDR3 length: 13 amino acids. Germline assignment: CDR1 SEHNR and CDR2 FQNEAQ (reference sequence). In DNA form, the CDR3 reads TGTGCCAGCACCTTTGGGCAGGACTATGGCTACACCTTC. Translation gives CASTFGQDYGYTF.

This clonotype was detected a few times. V usage is TRBV10-3 and J usage is TRBJ2-3; D is unclear. V was shortened by 0 bases and J by 8 bases, with 12 bases between the two germline ends. From germline, CDR1 is ENHRY and CDR2 SYGVKD. The CDR3 has 14 residues. Here the CDR3 reads CAISESKGLATQYF. CDR3 DNA sequence: TGTGCCATCAGTGAGTCAAAGGGTCTCGCTACGCAGTATTTT.

The chain combines TRBV4-1 with TRBJ2-7; 7 nucleotides align to TRBD1. The CDR3 has 16 residues. Germline lookup yields CDR1 MGHRA and CDR2 YSYEKL. The trim removed 1 base at V and 1 base at J, leaving 7 bases unmatched. Here the CDR3 DNA reads TGCGCCAGCAGCCAAGTGGTGAGGGGGCGATCCTACGAGCAGTACTTC. This translates into CASSQVVRGRSYEQYF.

J is TRBJ2-4 and V is TRBV2, with D perhaps TRBD2 (5 bases). This CDR3 is 15 amino acids long. V dropped 6 bases and J dropped 3 bases, with 15 bases sitting between them. Germline CDR1 SNHLY, CDR2 FYNNEI. CDR3 region: CASSGEGILKNIQYF. As DNA, the CDR3 is TGTGCCAGCAGCGGGGAAGGGATACTCAAAAACATTCAGTACTTC.

The sample holds a few counts of this clonotype. The rearrangement links TRBV6-6 to TRBJ2-7, with a possible D match to TRBD1 (5 bases). The CDR3 runs to 11 residues. From germline, CDR1 is MNHNY and CDR2 SVGAGI (reference sequence). V was clipped by 7 bases and J by 4 bases, with 8 bases between them. CDR3 residues: CASMPGYEQYF. The CDR3 DNA sequence: TGTGCCAGCATGCCAGGGTACGAGCAGTACTTC.

This clonotype appeared a few times. This chain joins TRBV20-1 and TRBJ2-7; D may be TRBD2 (6 bases). V was shortened by 5 bases and J by 2 bases, with 16 bases between the two germline ends. The germline gives CDR1 DFQATT, CDR2 SNEGSKA (reference sequence). The CDR3 length is 14 residues. The CDR3 DNA is TGCAGTGCTCCTCCGTTCAGGGAGGCCTACGAGCAGTACTTC. Encoded protein: CSAPPFREAYEQYF.

The table lists this clonotype with a few counts. The gene calls are TRBV5-1 and TRBJ2-5; tentatively, D is TRBD1 or TRBD2 (5 bases each). The ends were cut back, 0 bases at V and 5 bases at J, with 14 bases in the middle. This CDR3 has 15 residues. Germline CDR1 reads SGHRS; CDR2 reads YFSETQ. CDR3 in amino acids: CASSLDGSWGETQYF. DNA for the CDR3: TGCGCCAGCAGCTTGGATGGATCGTGGGGGGAGACCCAGTACTTC. Based on the CDR3 plus reference TRBV5-1 and TRBJ2-5, the full variable domain is KAGVTQTPRYLIKTRGQQVTLSCSPISGHRSVSWYQQTPGQGLQFLFEYFSETQRNKGNFPGRFSGRQFSNSRSEMNVSTLELGDSALYLCASSLDGSWGETQYFGPGTRLLVL.

This clonotype was counted many times. V gene TRBV11-2 combines with J gene TRBJ2-5; D unresolved. This CDR3 comprises 14 residues. The germline V gene encodes CDR1 SGHAT and CDR2 FQNNGV. Trimming removed 4 bases from V and 1 base from J, with 10 bases in between. The CDR3 DNA is TGTGCCAGCAGCTCAATGGTCTTCCAAGAGACCCAGTACTTC. Translating it yields CASSSMVFQETQYF. The complete variable domain, with remaining parts taken from reference TRBV11-2 and TRBJ2-5, reads EAGVAQSPRYKIIEKRQSVAFWCNPISGHATLYWYQQILGQGPKLLIQFQNNGVVDDSQLPKDRFSAERLKGVDSTLKIQPAKLEDSAVYLCASSSMVFQETQYFGPGTRLLVL.

V usage is TRBV20-1 and J usage is TRBJ2-5; 10 bases match TRBD2. Unmatched junction bases numbered 13, after V lost 6 bases and J lost 6 bases. Germline CDR1 and CDR2: DFQATT and SNEGSKA (reference sequence). The CDR3 has 15 residues. The CDR3 nucleotides are TGCAGTGCCGCGCCCTCAGCGGGAGGGCGACAGACCCAGTACTTC. This encodes CSAAPSAGGRQTQYF.

This clonotype has just a few counts. Compared with germline, one end of the junction differs, possibly owing to a read error. This chain joins TRBV3-1 and TRBJ1-4, with no clear D. This CDR3 is built from 14 residues. CDR1 is LGHDT, CDR2 YNNKEL, per germline (reference sequence). CDR3 bases: TGTGCCAGCAACCAAGGGATGGGAGCGGAAAAACTGTTTTTT. Encoded protein: CASNQGMGAEKLFF.

In this sample, this clonotype turned up a few times. V is TRBV4-2 and J is TRBJ1-5; TRBD1 agrees at 9 bases. With V trimmed by 1 base and J by 9 bases, 13 bases remained unmatched. CDR1 is LGHNA, CDR2 YNFKEQ, per germline. The CDR3 loop spans 17 amino acids. The CDR3 here is CASSQGTRDRVLAPQHF. CDR3 DNA: TGTGCCAGCAGCCAAGGGACCCGGGACAGGGTTCTCGCGCCCCAGCATTTT.

This clonotype was found a few times. The chain recombines TRBV28 with TRBJ2-3; D remains unclear. This CDR3 has 13 residues. V was shortened by 10 bases and J by 0 bases, with 11 bases between the two germline ends. Germline V gene sequence: CDR1 MDHEN, CDR2 SYDVKM. CDR3 sequence (DNA): TGTGCCACCCTGCCGACTAGCACAGATACGCAGTATTTT. Its protein product is CATLPTSTDTQYF.

The V and J genes are TRBV30 and TRBJ1-4; the D is unclear. V lost 1 base and J lost 7, with 13 bases in between. Per germline, CDR1 GTSNPN and CDR2 SVGIG (reference sequence). This CDR3 spans 14 amino acids. DNA of the CDR3: TGTGCCTGGAGTGCCGACGGGCCTATTGAAAAACTGTTTTTT. As protein: CAWSADGPIEKLFF.

This clonotype showed up many times. The chain joins TRBV4-3 to TRBJ2-3; D not resolved. This CDR3 region has 14 residues. Trimming took 1 base from V and 6 from J, leaving 11 bases between them. The V gene's germline CDR1 is LGHNA and CDR2 YSLEER. The CDR3 nucleotides are TGCGCCAGCAGCCAAGTACTCGGAGAGGATACGCAGTATTTT. As protein: CASSQVLGEDTQYF.

This clonotype was picked up a small number of times. This chain joins TRBV9 and TRBJ2-1, with 11 bases lining up with TRBD2. From germline, CDR1 is SGDLS and CDR2 YYNGEE. This CDR3 has 15 amino acids. V trimming: 3 bases; J trimming: 5 bases; junction bases outside the gene matches: 4. CDR3 in DNA: TGTGCCAGCAGCGGAGGGACTAGCGGTCACAATGAGCAGTTCTTC. Translating gives CASSGGTSGHNEQFF.

This clonotype was detected only a few times. The chain uses TRBV20-1 and TRBJ2-1, with 13 nucleotides matching TRBD2. In germline, CDR1 is DFQATT, CDR2 SNEGSKA (reference sequence). This CDR3 is built from 15 residues. V shed 6 bases and J 2 bases; nucleotides not matched to a gene: 4. CDR3 region: CSAGGLAGTYNEQFF. The CDR3 DNA is TGCAGTGCCGGGGGACTAGCGGGGACCTACAATGAGCAGTTCTTC.

In this sample, this clonotype turned up a few times. The genes are TRBV13 and TRBJ2-7, with TRBD1 identical over 7 bases. The CDR3 sequence is 15 residues long. CDR1 PRHDT and CDR2 FYEKMQ come from the germline V gene (reference sequence). Losses at the gene ends were 5 bases for V and 6 bases for J; bases not matched to a gene: 13. The CDR3: CASSPPRQGTSEQYF. DNA for the CDR3: TGTGCCAGCAGCCCGCCTCGACAGGGTACAAGCGAGCAGTACTTC.

This clonotype was seen only a few times. The chain employs TRBV4-1 and TRBJ1-1; TRBD1 aligns across 7 bases. CDR1 and CDR2 (germline): MGHRA, YSYEKL. The CDR3 runs 14 residues. The J segment lost 3 bases and the V segment lost 3 bases, leaving 4 bases of the junction unmatched. The CDR3 DNA is TGCGCCAGCAGCCAGACAGGGTGGGACACTGAAGCTTTCTTT. Its translation is CASSQTGWDTEAFF.

The genes are TRBV6-5 and TRBJ1-6; D ambiguous. Trimming left V 0 bases short and J 6 bases short, with 12 bases between. Germline CDR1 and CDR2: MNHEY and SVGAGI. This CDR3 is 16 amino acids long. CDR3 amino acids: CASSYSVTTTNSPLHF. CDR3 DNA: TGTGCCAGCAGTTACTCGGTTACGACAACTAATTCACCCCTCCACTTT.

The chain combines TRBV29-1 with TRBJ1-1, with 7 bases lining up with TRBD1. V gave up 2 bases and J gave up 5 bases; unmatched junction bases: 2. Germline V gene data show CDR1 as SQVTM and CDR2 as ANQGSEA. The CDR3 loop spans 12 amino acids. CDR3 region: CSVERGRTEAFF. The CDR3 DNA is TGCAGCGTTGAAAGGGGGCGAACTGAAGCTTTCTTT.

This clonotype has ten or more counts. V and J are TRBV5-1 and TRBJ2-7, with D possibly TRBD1 on 6 matching bases. Trimming cost V 5 bases and J 3 bases, with 6 bases left between them. This CDR3 contains 11 residues. Germline V gene data show CDR1 as SGHRS and CDR2 as YFSETQ. The CDR3 spells CASRDSYEQYF. The CDR3 DNA sequence: TGCGCCAGCAGGGACAGCTACGAGCAGTACTTC.